This T cell receptor (beta chain) was documented in a study of blood T cell repertoires in COVID-19. Study overall: Spain, Italy and the United States supplied samples that represented acute and convalescent COVID-19.

The CDR3 is made up of 11 amino acids. Trimming cost V 5 bases and J 7 bases, with 6 bases left between them. Original analysis: Nucleated cell counts were estimated from reference gene primer amplification. Assay: immunoSEQ multiplex PCR; the TCRdb copy retains only in-frame clones and omits some. V, J and clone size are taken as reported in that table, and D and trimming were inferred from the DNA itself. The sample lists nearly 80,000 clones, 65% to 85% occurring once. This rearrangement joins TRBV12-3 or TRBV12-4 to TRBJ2-1; the D is unclear. The receptor's source is a man in his 60s with active or convalescent COVID-19. The sample comprised peripheral blood. CDR3 DNA sequence: TGTGCCAGCAGTCTAAATAATGAGCAGTTCTTC. Residues: CASSLNNEQFF.